This is a list of T cell receptor beta chains from one sample in a study of shared clonotypes between healthy human individuals. TCRdb's copy holds only in-frame clones and misses some; the assay was immunoSEQ multiplex PCR. The sample carries over a million clones, 78% recorded once. The sample comprised memory CD4+ T cells from PBMCs. These receptors originate from a man between 18 and 29 years old in good health. Some clones in this sample may be carry-over from other donors' samples. CDR3s include the opening cysteine and the closing phenylalanine or tryptophan. A D gene is named only where the DNA matches it firmly. Clone sizes are given selectively: once, few, many, or a class where the clone is expanded.

cdr3_aa	cdr3_nt	clone_size	j_call	v_call	d_call
CASSLNPQAFRGDTQYF	TGTGCCAGCAGCTTAAACCCTCAAGCGTTCCGGGGAGATACGCAGTATTTT	NA	TRBJ2-3	TRBV7-3	NA
CASSPSGSYEQYF	TGCGCCAGCAGCCCGAGTGGGTCCTACGAGCAGTACTTC	NA	TRBJ2-7	TRBV5-1	NA
CASSPPRGAGPTGELFF	TGCGCCAGCAGCCCACCGAGGGGTGCGGGACCCACCGGGGAGCTGTTTTTT	NA	TRBJ2-2	TRBV4-1	NA
CASSAMSGTGDVYEQYF	TGTGCCAGTAGTGCTATGTCCGGGACAGGGGATGTCTACGAGCAGTACTTC	NA	TRBJ2-7	TRBV19	TRBD1
CASSQTGWGEQYF	TGTGCCAGCAGCCAGACAGGGTGGGGGGAGCAGTACTTC	few	TRBJ2-7	TRBV25-1	TRBD1
CASRVDRAEAFF	TGTGCCAGTAGGGTCGATAGAGCTGAAGCTTTCTTT	few	TRBJ1-1	TRBV19	NA
CASSTAGNRETQYF	TGCGCCAGCAGCACGGCCGGTAATCGGGAGACCCAGTACTTC	NA	TRBJ2-5	TRBV5-1	NA
CASGRGLEGNEQFF	TGTGCCAGCGGACGGGGACTAGAGGGCAATGAGCAGTTCTTC	many	TRBJ2-1	TRBV5-4	TRBD2
CASSYSGTGSYEQYF	TGTGCCAGCAGTTACTCCGGGACAGGATCCTACGAGCAGTACTTC	NA	TRBJ2-7	TRBV6-6	TRBD1
CASSEGGVAFF	TGTGCCAGCAGTGAAGGAGGTGTAGCTTTCTTT	NA	TRBJ1-1	TRBV6-4	NA
CAISGTDRGYEQYF	TGTGCCATCAGTGGAACCGACAGGGGCTACGAGCAGTACTTC	few	TRBJ2-7	TRBV10-3	TRBD1
CASLLRGRQETQYF	TGTGCCAGTCTTCTGCGGGGGCGTCAAGAGACCCAGTACTTC	many	TRBJ2-5	TRBV19	NA
CSVVSPGQPQHF	TGCAGCGTTGTTTCTCCAGGTCAGCCCCAGCATTTT	few	TRBJ1-5	TRBV29-1	NA
CASSLALGTRVTDTQYF	TGCGCCAGCAGCTTGGCGTTAGGGACCAGGGTCACAGATACGCAGTATTTT	NA	TRBJ2-3	TRBV5-1	NA
CASSRGQGSTNYGYTF	TGTGCCAGCAGCCGGGGACAGGGATCTACTAACTATGGCTACACCTTC	NA	TRBJ1-2	TRBV9	TRBD1
CASSLGTQETQYF	TGTGCCAGCAGCCTTGGCACCCAAGAGACCCAGTACTTC	NA	TRBJ2-5	TRBV11-2	NA
CASSLGQGNQPQHF	TGTGCCAGCAGCTTGGGACAGGGGAATCAGCCCCAGCATTTT	NA	TRBJ1-5	TRBV13	TRBD1
CASSFGVPQETQYF	TGCGCCAGCAGCTTTGGGGTACCCCAAGAGACCCAGTACTTC	NA	TRBJ2-5	TRBV5-1	NA
CASRAGGETQYF	TGTGCCAGCAGGGCGGGGGGGGAGACCCAGTACTTC	once	TRBJ2-5	TRBV6-6	TRBD2
CASGLGGTNTQYF	TGTGCTAGTGGTTTGGGGGGAACTAATACGCAGTATTTT	few	TRBJ2-3	TRBV12-5	NA
CASSLRLAGNYNEQFF	TGTGCCAGCAGCTTACGGCTTGCAGGGAACTACAATGAGCAGTTCTTC	NA	TRBJ2-1	TRBV7-6	NA
CASSADFINNEQYF	TGTGCCAGCAGTGCTGATTTTATAAACAACGAGCAGTACTTC	NA	TRBJ2-7	TRBV27	NA
CASSSTGTGGNQPQHF	TGTGCCAGCTCTTCGACCGGGACAGGGGGCAATCAGCCCCAGCATTTT	NA	TRBJ1-5	TRBV18	TRBD1
CASSSRTQDRSYEQYF	TGCGCCAGCAGCTCCCGAACCCAGGACAGATCCTACGAGCAGTACTTC	once	TRBJ2-7	TRBV5-1	NA
CASRSSVGNTEAFF	TGCGCCAGCAGGTCCTCAGTAGGGAACACTGAAGCTTTCTTT	NA	TRBJ1-1	TRBV10-2	NA
CASTIAGVDTQYF	TGTGCCAGCACCATAGCGGGAGTCGATACGCAGTATTTT	NA	TRBJ2-3	TRBV7-9	TRBD2
CATSREDGRNQPQHF	TGTGCCACCAGCAGAGAGGACGGACGCAATCAGCCCCAGCATTTT	NA	TRBJ1-5	TRBV15	NA
CASSEVRGDTGELFF	TGTGCCAGCAGTGAAGTCAGGGGGGACACCGGGGAGCTGTTTTTT	NA	TRBJ2-2	TRBV2	NA
CASSTLDRAREQYF	TGTGCCAGCAGCACCCTGGACCGTGCTAGGGAGCAGTACTTC	NA	TRBJ2-7	TRBV7-9	NA
CASSIRGVPEAFF	TGTGCCAGTAGTATAAGAGGGGTTCCTGAAGCTTTCTTT	few	TRBJ1-1	TRBV19	NA
CASSYSRGPTYEQYF	TGTGCCAGCAGTTACAGTCGTGGACCGACCTACGAGCAGTACTTC	NA	TRBJ2-7	TRBV6-6	NA
CASSLRLANNEQFF	TGCGCCAGCAGCTTACGACTCGCCAACAATGAGCAGTTCTTC	NA	TRBJ2-1	TRBV5-1	NA
CARLIHEQYF	TGTGCCAGGCTAATCCACGAGCAGTACTTC	NA	TRBJ2-7	TRBV6-4	NA
CATSRDRGGRNTDTQYF	TGTGCCACCAGCAGAGATCGGGGCGGGAGGAACACAGATACGCAGTATTTT	NA	TRBJ2-3	TRBV15	TRBD2
CASSQVGAQNTGELFF	TGTGCCAGCAGCCAAGTGGGAGCTCAGAACACCGGGGAGCTGTTTTTT	many	TRBJ2-2	TRBV14	NA
CASSQRVSSTDTQYF	TGCGCCAGCAGCCAAAGAGTATCTAGCACAGATACGCAGTATTTT	NA	TRBJ2-3	TRBV4-3	NA
CASSQGLAGIYEQFF	TGTGCCAGCAGCCAAGGGCTAGCGGGAATCTATGAGCAGTTCTTC	NA	TRBJ2-1	TRBV14	TRBD2
CASSLVKGQGARTEAFF	TGTGCCAGCAGCTTAGTGAAGGGACAGGGGGCGCGCACTGAAGCTTTCTTT	NA	TRBJ1-1	TRBV11-3	TRBD1
CASSELGRSSYNSPLHF	TGTGCCAGCAGTGAATTGGGAAGGAGCTCCTATAATTCACCCCTCCACTTT	NA	TRBJ1-6	TRBV25-1	NA
CASSLSLRQPQHF	TGTGCCAGCAGTTTATCCCTCAGGCAGCCCCAGCATTTT	NA	TRBJ1-5	TRBV28	NA
CASSYRDRYTDTQYF	TGTGCCAGCAGCTACCGGGACAGGTACACAGATACGCAGTATTTT	NA	TRBJ2-3	TRBV11-1	TRBD1
CASSRQAGEETQYF	TGTGCCAGCAGCCGACAGGCGGGAGAAGAGACCCAGTACTTC	few	TRBJ2-5	TRBV5-4	NA
CASSTSYEQYF	TGCGCCAGCAGCACCTCCTACGAGCAGTACTTC	few	TRBJ2-7	TRBV5-1	NA
CASSSRQGDGGELFF	TGTGCCAGCTCATCGCGACAGGGGGACGGCGGGGAGCTGTTTTTT	NA	TRBJ2-2	TRBV18	TRBD1
CASSPARRGEQYF	TGTGCCAGCTCACCAGCCCGTAGAGGCGAGCAGTACTTC	NA	TRBJ2-7	TRBV18	NA
CASSARSGQGRNEQYF	TGTGCCAGCAGCGCACGTTCGGGACAGGGGAGGAACGAGCAGTACTTC	NA	TRBJ2-7	TRBV6-6	TRBD1
CASGYASPTEITYNEQFF	TGTGCCAGCGGCTACGCGAGCCCGACGGAAATTACCTACAATGAGCAGTTCTTC	NA	TRBJ2-1	TRBV27	NA
CASGRDTNYGYTF	TGTGCTAGTGGTCGGGACACTAACTATGGCTACACCTTC	NA	TRBJ1-2	TRBV12-5	NA
CSVEDVAGEPAGELFF	TGCAGCGTTGAAGACGTAGCGGGAGAACCCGCCGGGGAGCTGTTTTTT	NA	TRBJ2-2	TRBV29-1	TRBD2
CASSRREMNTEAFF	TGTGCCAGTAGTAGAAGGGAGATGAACACTGAAGCTTTCTTT	NA	TRBJ1-1	TRBV19	NA
CASSLASAGVGNEQFF	TGTGCCAGCAGCTTAGCCTCGGCGGGAGTGGGAAATGAGCAGTTCTTC	NA	TRBJ2-1	TRBV7-2	TRBD2
CASSPARGSYEQYF	TGTGCCAGCTCACCGGCCAGGGGGTCCTACGAGCAGTACTTC	NA	TRBJ2-7	TRBV18	TRBD1
CASSMNGQETQYF	TGTGCCAGCAGCATGAATGGACAAGAGACCCAGTACTTC	NA	TRBJ2-5	TRBV7-3	NA
CASSFLLELVSYEQYF	TGTGCCAGCAGCTTCCTCCTGGAACTCGTCTCCTACGAGCAGTACTTC	once	TRBJ2-7	TRBV7-6	NA
CASSLIGINYGYTF	TGTGCCAGCAGCTTGATAGGGATCAACTATGGCTACACCTTC	few	TRBJ1-2	TRBV5-4	NA
CASSLDMGPQYF	TGTGCCAGCAGCTTAGATATGGGGCCCCAGTACTTC	NA	TRBJ2-5	TRBV7-2	NA
CASSLASRGFWTQYF	TGTGCCAGCAGCTTAGCGTCTAGGGGCTTCTGGACCCAGTACTTC	once	TRBJ2-5	TRBV7-2	NA
CASSQGRGRFNTEAFF	TGTGCCAGCAGCCAGGGCAGGGGAAGGTTTAACACTGAAGCTTTCTTT	NA	TRBJ1-1	TRBV5-4	NA
CASSPRAPNTEAFF	TGTGCCAGCAGTCCCCGGGCCCCGAACACTGAAGCTTTCTTT	once	TRBJ1-1	TRBV6-6	NA
CASSPHGAESGTDTQYF	TGTGCCAGCAGCCCCCACGGGGCGGAAAGTGGCACAGATACGCAGTATTTT	NA	TRBJ2-3	TRBV7-2	NA